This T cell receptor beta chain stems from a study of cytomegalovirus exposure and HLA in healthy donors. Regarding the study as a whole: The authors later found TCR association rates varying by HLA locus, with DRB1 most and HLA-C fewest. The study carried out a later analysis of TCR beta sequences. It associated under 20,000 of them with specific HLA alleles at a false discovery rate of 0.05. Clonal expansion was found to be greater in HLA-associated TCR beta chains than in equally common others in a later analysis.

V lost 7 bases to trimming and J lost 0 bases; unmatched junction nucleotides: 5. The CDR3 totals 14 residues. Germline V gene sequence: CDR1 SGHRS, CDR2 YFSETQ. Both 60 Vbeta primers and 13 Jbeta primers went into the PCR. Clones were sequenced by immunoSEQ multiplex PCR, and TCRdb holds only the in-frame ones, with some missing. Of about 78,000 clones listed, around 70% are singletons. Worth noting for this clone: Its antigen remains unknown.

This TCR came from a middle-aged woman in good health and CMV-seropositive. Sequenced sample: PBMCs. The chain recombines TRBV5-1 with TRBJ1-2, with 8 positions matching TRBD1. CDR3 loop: CASGPDRANYGYTF. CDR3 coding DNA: TGCGCCAGCGGCCCGGACAGGGCTAACTATGGCTACACCTTC.